The subject of this entry is one TCR beta chain. The data are from a study of identical twins. TCRdb redid the calling of the 5' RACE reads with MiXCR, one entry per CDR3 protein. The repertoire holds more than 1.5 million distinct CDR3 sequences, with more than 30% as singletons. Germline V gene lookup returns CDR1 SGHAT and CDR2 FQNNGV. Germline trimming cut 5 bases from V and 3 bases from J; bases unmatched to any gene: 11. The CDR3 has 17 residues. The TCR was taken from a newborn girl in good health. Sequencing used cord blood. The genes are TRBV11-2 and TRBJ2-1; 9 nucleotides match TRBD2. Written as DNA, the CDR3 is TGTGCCAGCAGCCGCCCTCAGCGGGGGGAGTACTACAATGAGCAGTTCTTC. This codes for CASSRPQRGEYYNEQFF. Using reference TRBV11-2 and TRBJ2-1 for the parts outside the CDR3, the full variable domain is EAGVAQSPRYKIIEKRQSVAFWCNPISGHATLYWYQQILGQGPKLLIQFQNNGVVDDSQLPKDRFSAERLKGVDSTLKIQPAKLEDSAVYLCASSRPQRGEYYNEQFFGPGTRLTVL.